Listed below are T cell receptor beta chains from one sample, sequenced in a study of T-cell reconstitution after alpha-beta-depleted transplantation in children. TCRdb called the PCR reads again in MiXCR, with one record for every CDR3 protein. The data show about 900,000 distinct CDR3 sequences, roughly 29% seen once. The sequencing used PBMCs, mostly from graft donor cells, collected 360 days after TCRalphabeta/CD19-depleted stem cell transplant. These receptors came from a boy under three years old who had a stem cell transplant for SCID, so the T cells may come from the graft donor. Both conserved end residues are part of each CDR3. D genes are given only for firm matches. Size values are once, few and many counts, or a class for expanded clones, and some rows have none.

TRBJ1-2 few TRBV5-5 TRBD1 CASSSVPGQGAEGYTF TGTGCCAGCAGCTCGGTACCGGGACAGGGGGCGGAAGGCTACACCTTC
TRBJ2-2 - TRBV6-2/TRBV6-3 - CASNQGQNTGELFF TGTGCCAGCAACCAGGGACAGAACACCGGGGAGCTGTTTTTT
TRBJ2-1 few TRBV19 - CASGGPLTEQFF TGTGCCAGTGGGGGTCCCCTGACTGAGCAGTTCTTC
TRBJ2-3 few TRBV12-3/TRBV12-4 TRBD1 CASSLEGAKGDTQYF TGTGCCAGCAGTTTAGAGGGGGCGAAGGGGGATACGCAGTATTTT
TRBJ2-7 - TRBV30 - CAPSPAFYEQYF TGTGCCCCGAGTCCAGCATTCTACGAGCAGTACTTC
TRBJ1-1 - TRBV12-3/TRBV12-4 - CASSFLAEGNTEAFF TGTGCCAGCAGTTTTTTGGCCGAGGGGAACACTGAAGCTTTCTTT
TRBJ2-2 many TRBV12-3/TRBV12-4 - CASSLASGELFF TGTGCCAGCAGTTTAGCGAGCGGGGAGCTGTTTTTT
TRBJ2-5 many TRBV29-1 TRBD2 CSVDKGLLAAQETQYF TGCAGCGTTGATAAGGGCTTACTAGCGGCACAAGAGACCCAGTACTTC
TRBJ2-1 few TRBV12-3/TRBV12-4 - CASSPPYQGSTKFF TGTGCCAGCAGCCCTCCCTACCAGGGTAGCACGAAGTTCTTC
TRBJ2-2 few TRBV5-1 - CASSLVGETNTGELFF TGCGCCAGCAGCTTGGTTGGGGAGACGAACACCGGGGAGCTGTTTTTT
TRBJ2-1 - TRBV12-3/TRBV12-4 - CASTVSSYNEQFF TGTGCCAGCACAGTAAGCTCCTACAATGAGCAGTTCTTC
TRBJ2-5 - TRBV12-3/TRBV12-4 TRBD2 CASSPVGGSTQYF TGTGCCAGCAGTCCCGTCGGGGGGAGCACCCAGTACTTC
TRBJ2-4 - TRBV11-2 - CASSLILAKNIQYF TGTGCCAGCAGCTTAATTCTGGCCAAAAACATTCAGTACTTC
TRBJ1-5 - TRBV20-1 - CSAEDEGTTYSNQPQHF TGCAGTGCGGAGGACGAAGGGACAACCTATAGCAATCAGCCCCAGCATTTT
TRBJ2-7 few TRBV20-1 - CSVGGEAIGYEQYF TGCAGTGTCGGGGGAGAAGCGATTGGGTACGAGCAGTACTTC
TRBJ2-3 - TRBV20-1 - CSASMRGANTDTQYF TGCAGTGCTAGTATGAGGGGGGCCAACACAGATACGCAGTATTTT
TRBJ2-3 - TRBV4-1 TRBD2 CASSQRERGPVPSTDTQYF TGCGCCAGCAGCCAAAGGGAGCGGGGCCCAGTGCCTAGCACAGATACGCAGTATTTT
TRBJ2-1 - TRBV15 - CATSRVWGLEVSYNEQFF TGTGCCACCAGCAGAGTCTGGGGACTCGAGGTATCCTACAATGAGCAGTTCTTC
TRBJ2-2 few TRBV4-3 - CASSPRTAYGELFF TGCGCCAGCAGCCCCCGGACAGCCTACGGGGAGCTGTTTTTT
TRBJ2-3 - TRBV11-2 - CASSQPVGDTQYF TGTGCCAGCAGCCAACCCGTGGGGGATACGCAGTATTTT
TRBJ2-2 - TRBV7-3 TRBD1 CASSSRQGARNTGELFF TGTGCCAGCAGCTCACGACAGGGAGCGCGGAACACCGGGGAGCTGTTTTTT
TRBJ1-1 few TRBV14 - CASTRGGTFTEAFF TGTGCCAGCACCCGGGGAGGGACCTTTACTGAAGCTTTCTTT
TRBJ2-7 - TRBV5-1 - CASSLGTRGTSYEQYF TGCGCCAGCAGCTTGGGGACCCGGGGGACTTCATACGAGCAGTACTTC
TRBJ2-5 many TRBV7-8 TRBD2 CASSFRVAGIKGETQYF TGTGCCAGCAGCTTTAGAGTAGCGGGGATCAAAGGAGAGACCCAGTACTTC
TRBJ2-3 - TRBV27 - CASSFILAGTDTQYF TGTGCCAGCAGTTTTATTCTAGCAGGCACAGATACGCAGTATTTT
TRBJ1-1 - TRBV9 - CASSVGLRNTEAFF TGTGCCAGCAGCGTAGGACTGAGGAACACTGAAGCTTTCTTT
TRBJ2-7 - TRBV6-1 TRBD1 CASSPNTGGFLYEQYF TGTGCCAGCAGTCCTAACACAGGGGGCTTCCTCTACGAGCAGTACTTC
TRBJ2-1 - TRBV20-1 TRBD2 CSAREWWLAGEDEQFF TGCAGTGCTAGAGAGTGGTGGCTAGCGGGAGAGGATGAGCAGTTCTTC